The source of this TCR beta chain is a study of shared T cell receptors in the human thymus (dated by TCRdb to about 2021). The study in broad terms: The study investigated the way shared, self-reactive T-cell receptor alpha chains are produced in the human thymus.

The V end loses 1 base and the J end loses 1 base, and a stretch of 11 bases separates them. CDR1 and CDR2 (MDHEN, SYDVKM) derive from the germline V gene. The CDR3 spans 17 residues, from the cysteine through the phenylalanine. Only the CDR3 part of the read is kept: 51 bases, read in frame from the first base. Library preparation was by the immunoSEQ multiplex PCR assay. This immuneACCESS table, as held by TCRdb, lists in-frame sequences with V and J called but not all clones. Of the missing ones, under half trace to an unresolved V gene in checked studies; the others have no known cause. For this sample the table gives 630,000 or so clones, of which about 89% were detected only once. Of the sample, 0.009% to 0.0095% is held by the ten largest clones. A word on this clone: Its recognized antigen is unknown. No clone much larger than this one lies a single base away; base qualities are absent.

These data also featured in a second study, about human thymus T cells. Reported in the second study: In Finland, the donors were immunologically healthy infants who were having open corrective cardiac surgery for congenital heart defects. The thymus tissue came from surgical resects taken out during corrective cardiac surgery. V and J gene segment usage appeared biased in both thymic and peripheral blood repertoires. The related research reported highly overlapping thymic TCR repertoires among unrelated individuals. TCR alpha and beta repertoires from roughly 8 infant thymus samples and a few related peripheral blood samples were characterized in the study. The cohort included more than five male and a couple of female infants, with donor ages spanning 7 to 244 days. Thymocytes were mechanically released from the tissue and were stored as pellets of 10-30 million cells at -70 degrees C. A QIAsymphony instrument was used to extract genomic DNA from the frozen cell pellets. The immunoSEQ multiplex PCR assay was used to amplify the TCRB and TCRAD loci from a standardized quantity of quality-controlled genomic DNA. The amplicons spanned the V(D)J region and were long enough to cover the CDR3 and allow V and J genes to be identified. The amplicons were sequenced on an Illumina platform via the commercial immunoSEQ service. Primer bias and sequencing errors were corrected as previously described, and TCRAD and TCRB were defined on the basis of the IMGT database. Repertoires were analysed with immunoSEQ Analyzer 3.0 and VDJTools, covering basic statistics, V/J segment usage, diversity estimates, rarefaction and pairwise overlap. Diversity was estimated with Chao1, ChaoE, Efron-Thisted, Shannon and inverse Simpson indices, and also on datasets down-sampled to the smallest sample. Repertoire overlap was determined by strict matching of CDR3 nucleotide sequence, V gene and J gene, and Jaccard-based multidimensional scaling clustering was applied. On average, about 800,000 unique TCRB clonotypes were obtained from thymus samples, compared with about 84,000 from blood samples.

The sample was thymocytes. This clonotype was obtained from a boy in the first two years of life with a congenital heart defect. Donor details come from another sample of the same person, matched by shared clones. The V gene is TRBV28 and the J gene is TRBJ1-6; the D gene lacks a confident call. The CDR3 region reads CASSLSEGVSYNSPLHF. The sequenced DNA is TGTGCCAGCAGTTTATCCGAGGGTGTATCCTATAATTCACCCCTCCACTTT.